The source of this T cell receptor (beta chain) is a study of blood T cell repertoires in COVID-19. Whole-study context: The study drew acute and convalescent COVID-19 samples from the United States, Italy and Spain. Sample material is recorded as cDNA or gDNA derived from T cells, B-cell-depleted T cells, or PBMCs.

CDR3 length: 17 amino acids. CDR1 MNHEY and CDR2 SMNVEV come from the germline V gene (reference sequence). J lost 6 bases, V lost 0 bases, and 6 bases had no gene match. Seattle-derived patients entered the study during active infection and were followed longitudinally. This table comes from immunoSEQ multiplex PCR, and its TCRdb copy is limited to in-frame clones, with some not included. The profile shows tens of thousands of clones, 90% of them singletons. The specimen was peripheral blood. The gene calls are TRBV27 and TRBJ2-2; 11 bases map to TRBD2. This clonotype originated in a man between 50 and 59 years old with COVID-19, enrolled during active disease. The CDR3 DNA follows: TGTGCCAGCAGTTTATCGAGCCTAGCGGGAGGTCCCGGGGAGCTGTTTTTT. Amino acids: CASSLSSLAGGPGELFF.